This TCR beta chain originates from a study of beta chain features in type 1 diabetes. It was one heparinised blood draw, averaging around 120 mL, that each donor gave. Investigators reverse transcribed all isolated RNA, so they sequenced expressed TCRB transcripts. Profiling relied on immunoSEQ multiplex PCR, and the TCRdb table lists in-frame clones only, not all of them. This table has 200,000 to 250,000 clones, approximately 10% appearing once. This clone came up a few times. Its ends do not fully match the called genes, so a read error is possible. Germline V gene data show CDR1 as MNHNS and CDR2 as SASEGT. The CDR3 is 10 residues long.

Sequencing was done on a sample of central memory CD4+ T cells from blood. The chain carries TRBV6-1 and TRBJ1-1; no firm D call. This receptor was obtained from a man between 18 and 35 years old in good health. The CDR3, as DNA: TGTGCCAGCAGTGAAGAGAGATCTCTCTTT. It yields the protein CASSEERSLF.